Listed below are T cell receptor beta chains from one sample, sequenced in a study of blood T cell repertoires in COVID-19. The assay was immunoSEQ multiplex PCR, and TCRdb's table has in-frame clones only and misses some. The sample carries roughly 67,000 clones, roughly 85% recorded once. The material sequenced was peripheral blood. Every receptor here comes from a man aged 45-65 years with acute or convalescent COVID-19. Both conserved end residues are part of each CDR3. A D gene is named only where the DNA matches it firmly. Clone size is given for some rows only: seen once, a few or many times, or a class if the clone is expanded.

>TRBV18|TRBJ2-7|TRBD2|-
TGTGCCAGCTCACCAAAGAGCGGTAGCGGGGTCGGGTACGAGCAGTACTTC
CASSPKSGSGVGYEQYF
>TRBV15|TRBJ2-7|-|-
TGTGCCACCAGCAAGGAGGTAGCCTACGAGCAGTACTTC
CATSKEVAYEQYF
>TRBV15|TRBJ1-1|-|few
TGTGCCACCAGCAACCCTTTAGCCCCGACTGAAGCTTTCTTT
CATSNPLAPTEAFF
>TRBV5-1|TRBJ1-2|-|many
TGCGCCAGCAGCTTGTCAACGGATGTGCGGTATGGCTACACCTTC
CASSLSTDVRYGYTF
>TRBV7-3|TRBJ2-7|TRBD1|-
TGTGCCAGCAGCTTAATGGGGACAGGGATCCACGAGCAGTACTTC
CASSLMGTGIHEQYF
>TRBV30|TRBJ2-3|TRBD2|-
TGTGCCTGGAGTGTAGGGTATAGCGGGGGGTACACAGATACGCAGTATTTT
CAWSVGYSGGYTDTQYF
>TRBV9|TRBJ1-3|-|once
TGTGCCAGCAGCGTAGGGCCCTCTGGAAACACCATATATTTT
CASSVGPSGNTIYF
>TRBV11-1|TRBJ1-1|-|-
TGTGCCAGCAGCTTATTTTCGGGGGGCACTGAAGCTTTCTTT
CASSLFSGGTEAFF
>TRBV2|TRBJ2-3|TRBD1|-
TGTGCCAGCAGGGACAGGGGGTTCACAGATACGCAGTATTTT
CASRDRGFTDTQYF
>TRBV14|TRBJ2-7|-|-
TGTGCCAGCAGCCAGGGGCGCGAGCAGTACTTC
CASSQGREQYF
>TRBV6-6|TRBJ2-3|TRBD1|-
TGTGCCAGCAGTTACTCCTTAGACAGGGACACGCAGTATTTT
CASSYSLDRDTQYF
>TRBV5-1|TRBJ2-5|TRBD2|-
TGCGCCAGCAGCTCGGGTGGTGGAGCGGGGACGGAGACCCAGTACTTC
CASSSGGGAGTETQYF
>TRBV28|TRBJ1-5|TRBD1|-
TGTGCCAGCAGCTCCACAGGGGATCGGGATCAGCCCCAGCATTTT
CASSSTGDRDQPQHF
>TRBV7-9|TRBJ2-2|TRBD2|-
TGTGCCAGCAGCGTCGGGACTAACCCTAGCCCAACCGGGGAGCTGTTTTTT
CASSVGTNPSPTGELFF
>TRBV6-5|TRBJ2-1|TRBD2|-
TGTGCCAGCAGGACTAGCGGGGGGACCTACAATGAGCAGTTCTTC
CASRTSGGTYNEQFF
>TRBV7-8|TRBJ2-3|TRBD2|few
TGTGCCAGCAGCTTAGGATTCTCTAGCGGGGGGGCATATACGCAGTATTTT
CASSLGFSSGGAYTQYF
>TRBV5-6|TRBJ2-3|-|-
TGTGCCAGCAGCTTGGGGGGGCCCGAGGATACGCAGTATTTT
CASSLGGPEDTQYF
>TRBV4-1|TRBJ2-2|-|-
TGCGCCAGCAGCCAAGAGAGAGGCCGGACCGGGGAGCTGTTTTTT
CASSQERGRTGELFF
>TRBV4-1|TRBJ2-1|-|-
TGCGCCAGCAGCCCTCCTGAGGGATACAATGAGCAGTTCTTC
CASSPPEGYNEQFF
>TRBV18|TRBJ2-2|-|-
TGTGCCAGCTCACCGACAGGAGCAAACACCGGGGAGCTGTTTTTT
CASSPTGANTGELFF
>TRBV11-2|TRBJ2-7|TRBD1|-
TGTGCCAGCAGCTTGGACAGGTTCGACGAGCAGTACTTC
CASSLDRFDEQYF
>TRBV5-1|TRBJ1-4|TRBD1|-
TGCGCCAGCAGCTTGGGGACAGGGGACGGTGATGAAAAACTGTTTTTT
CASSLGTGDGDEKLFF
>TRBV5-4|TRBJ2-1|-|-
TGTGCCAGCAGCCCCACTAGGGAGTACTACAATGAGCAGTTCTTC
CASSPTREYYNEQFF
>TRBV30|TRBJ1-1|-|-
TGTGCCTGGAGTGCAGGGAGGACTGAAGCTTTCTTT
CAWSAGRTEAFF
>TRBV3-1/TRBV3-2|TRBJ1-4|TRBD1|-
TGTGCCAGCAGCCCGACTCATAGACAGGGTGGTGGGGAAAAACTGTTTTTT
CASSPTHRQGGGEKLFF
>TRBV7-4|TRBJ2-7|-|once
TGTGCCAGCAGCCTATACAGAAAGGCATCTGTCGAGCAGTACTTC
CASSLYRKASVEQYF
>TRBV2|TRBJ1-1|-|once
TGTGCCAGCAGTGAATCAGGGCTGGGTGAAGCTTTCTTT
CASSESGLGEAFF
>TRBV5-1|TRBJ2-3|-|-
TGCGCCAGCAGCCATCGGGACACTTACACAGATACGCAGTATTTT
CASSHRDTYTDTQYF
>TRBV19|TRBJ2-2|-|once
TGTGCCAGTAAAACTCGAGTAGGGGGTGGCGGGGAGCTGTTTTTT
CASKTRVGGGGELFF
>TRBV5-4|TRBJ1-2|TRBD1|-
TGTGCCAGCAGCTCTCAGGGGGGCTATGGCTACACCTTC
CASSSQGGYGYTF
>TRBV6-5|TRBJ2-5|-|once
TGTGCCAGCAAAGGTTTAGTGGGCGGGGAGACCCAGTACTTC
CASKGLVGGETQYF
>TRBV2|TRBJ2-7|TRBD1|once
TGTGCCAGCAGTTCCGGGACAGGGGGGGGCGAGCAGTACTTC
CASSSGTGGGEQYF
>TRBV10-2|TRBJ2-7|-|-
TGCGCCAGCAGTCCGTTCGGGGAGCAGTACTTC
CASSPFGEQYF
>TRBV5-4|TRBJ1-1|TRBD1|-
TGTGCCAGCAGCCGATTGGACAGGGAGAACACTGAAGCTTTCTTT
CASSRLDRENTEAFF
>TRBV5-1|TRBJ2-5|TRBD1|-
TGCGCCAGCAGCTTCGAGGACAGGGGAGAGACCCAGTACTTC
CASSFEDRGETQYF
>TRBV3-1/TRBV3-2|TRBJ1-2|TRBD1|-
TGTGCCAGCAGCCAAAGCTTTGGGACAGGGGCCCATGGCTACACCTTC
CASSQSFGTGAHGYTF
>TRBV6-4|TRBJ1-2|TRBD1|-
TGTGCCAGCAGTGACTTGCCAGGGGGCTACTATGGCTACACCTTC
CASSDLPGGYYGYTF
>TRBV3-1/TRBV3-2|TRBJ2-3|-|-
TGTGCCAGCAGCCTCGGGTCAGATACGCAGTATTTT
CASSLGSDTQYF
>TRBV7-8|TRBJ2-1|-|-
TGTGCCAGCAGCGAAGGGGCCCATATTTCCTACAATGAGCAGTTCTTC
CASSEGAHISYNEQFF
>TRBV5-1|TRBJ2-7|-|-
TGCGCCAGCAGCGGGGCCTCAGGTGACGACGAGCAGTACTTC
CASSGASGDDEQYF
>TRBV5-4|TRBJ1-1|TRBD1|-
TGTGCCAGCAGCTTGACAGGGGAGAGCACTGAAGCTTTCTTT
CASSLTGESTEAFF
>TRBV6-5|TRBJ1-1|-|-
TGTGCCAGCATACGGATGGCGGGGAACACTGAAGCTTTCTTT
CASIRMAGNTEAFF
>TRBV5-1|TRBJ2-5|TRBD1|-
TGCGCCAGCAGCCCACCCCGGGACAGCCAAGAGACCCAGTACTTC
CASSPPRDSQETQYF
>TRBV11-2|TRBJ1-3|-|few
TGTGCCAGCAGCTTACGGTTCGAAAACACCATATATTTT
CASSLRFENTIYF
>TRBV5-1|TRBJ1-1|-|-
TGCGCCAGCAGCAATGGAGTCAGGGTCGACACTGAAGCTTTCTTT
CASSNGVRVDTEAFF
>TRBV19|TRBJ1-1|-|-
TGTGCCAGTAGTAACGGGGTTGATAGCACTGAAGCTTTCTTT
CASSNGVDSTEAFF
>TRBV10-2|TRBJ1-5|-|-
TGCGCCAGCAGTGGGACAGATAGCAATCAGCCCCAGCATTTT
CASSGTDSNQPQHF
>TRBV7-8|TRBJ2-3|-|-
TGTGCCAGCACCCCCGTCCGCTCCCGGGGAACGCAGTATTTT
CASTPVRSRGTQYF
>TRBV11-2|TRBJ2-5|TRBD1|-
TGTGCCAGCAGCTCCGGGACAGGGGGCGGGGAGACCCAGTACTTC
CASSSGTGGGETQYF
>TRBV10-2|TRBJ1-2|-|-
TGCGCCAGCAGTCCCGCGGGTAACTATGGCTACACCTTC
CASSPAGNYGYTF
>TRBV27|TRBJ1-1|-|-
TGTGCCAGCAGTCCCTCTGTAACGGGGGGACCTGAAGCTTTCTTT
CASSPSVTGGPEAFF